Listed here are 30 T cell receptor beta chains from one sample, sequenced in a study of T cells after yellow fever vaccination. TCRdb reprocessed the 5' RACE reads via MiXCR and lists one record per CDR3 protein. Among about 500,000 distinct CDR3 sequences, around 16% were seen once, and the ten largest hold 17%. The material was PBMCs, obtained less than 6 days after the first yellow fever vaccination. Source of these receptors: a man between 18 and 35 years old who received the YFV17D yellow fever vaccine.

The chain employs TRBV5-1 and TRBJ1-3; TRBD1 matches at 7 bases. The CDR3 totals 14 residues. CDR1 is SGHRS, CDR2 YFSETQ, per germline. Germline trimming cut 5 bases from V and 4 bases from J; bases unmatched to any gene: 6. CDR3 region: CASSPGGAGNTIYF. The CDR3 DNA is TGCGCCAGCAGTCCAGGGGGAGCCGGAAACACCATATATTTT.

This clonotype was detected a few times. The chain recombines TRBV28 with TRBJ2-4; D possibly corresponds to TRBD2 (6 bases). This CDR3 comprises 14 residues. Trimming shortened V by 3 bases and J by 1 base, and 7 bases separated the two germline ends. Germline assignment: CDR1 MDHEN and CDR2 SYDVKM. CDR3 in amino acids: CASSLAGAKNIQYF. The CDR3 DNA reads TGTGCCAGCAGTTTGGCGGGGGCCAAAAACATTCAGTACTTC. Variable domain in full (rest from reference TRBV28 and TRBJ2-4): DVKVTQSSRYLVKRTGEKVFLECVQDMDHENMFWYRQDPGLGLRLIYFSYDVKMKEKGDIPEGYSVSREKKERFSLILESASTNQTSMYLCASSLAGAKNIQYFGAGTRLSVL.

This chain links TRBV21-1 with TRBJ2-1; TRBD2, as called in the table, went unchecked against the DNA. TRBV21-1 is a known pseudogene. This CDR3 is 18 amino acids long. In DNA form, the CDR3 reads TGTGCCAGCAGCAAACTTAGGCGTTGGAGCGGGGGCTACAATGAGCAGTTCTTC. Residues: CASSKLRRWSGGYNEQFF.

CDR3 sequence: CASSAPAVGTGAVNTEAFF. The CDR3 DNA is TGTGCCAGCAGCGCTCCCGCAGTAGGGACAGGGGCCGTGAACACTGAAGCTTTCTTT. The rearrangement uses TRBV4-2 and TRBJ1-1; TRBD1 agrees at 10 bases. Trimming cost V 5 bases and J 0 bases; bases outside gene matches: 15. This CDR3 has 19 amino acids. In germline, CDR1 is LGHNA, CDR2 YNFKEQ.

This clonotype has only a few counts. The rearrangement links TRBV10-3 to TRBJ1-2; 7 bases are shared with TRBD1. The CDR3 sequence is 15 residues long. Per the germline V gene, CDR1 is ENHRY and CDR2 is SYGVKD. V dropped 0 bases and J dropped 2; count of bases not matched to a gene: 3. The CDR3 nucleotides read TGTGCCATCAGTGAGTCCATGGACAGGAACTATGGCTACACCTTC. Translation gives CAISESMDRNYGYTF.

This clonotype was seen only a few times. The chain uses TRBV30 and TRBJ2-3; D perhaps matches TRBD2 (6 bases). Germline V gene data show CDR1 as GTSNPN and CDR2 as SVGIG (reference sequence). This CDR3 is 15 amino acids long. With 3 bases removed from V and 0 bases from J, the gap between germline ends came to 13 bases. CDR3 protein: CAWRRLADSTDTQYF. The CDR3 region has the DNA TGTGCCTGGAGGAGATTAGCGGATAGCACAGATACGCAGTATTTT.

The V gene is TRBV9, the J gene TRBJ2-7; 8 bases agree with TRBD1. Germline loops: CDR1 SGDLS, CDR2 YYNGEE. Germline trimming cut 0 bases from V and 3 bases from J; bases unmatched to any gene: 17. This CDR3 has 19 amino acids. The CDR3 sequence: CASSVGDRTRESGDYEQYF. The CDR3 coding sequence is TGTGCCAGCAGCGTAGGGGACAGGACCCGAGAGTCGGGTGACTACGAGCAGTACTTC.

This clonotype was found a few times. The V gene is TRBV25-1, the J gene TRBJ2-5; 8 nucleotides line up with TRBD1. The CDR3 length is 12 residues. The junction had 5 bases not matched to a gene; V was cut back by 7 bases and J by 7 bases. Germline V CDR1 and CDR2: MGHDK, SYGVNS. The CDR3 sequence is CASKGQGGTQYF. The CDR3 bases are TGTGCCAGCAAAGGACAGGGAGGGACCCAGTACTTC.

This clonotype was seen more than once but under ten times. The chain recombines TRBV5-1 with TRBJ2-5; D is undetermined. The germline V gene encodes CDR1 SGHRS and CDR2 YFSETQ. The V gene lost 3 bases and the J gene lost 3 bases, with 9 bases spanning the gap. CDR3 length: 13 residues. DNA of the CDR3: TGCGCCAGCAGCTGGGCAGTTGAAGAGACCCAGTACTTC. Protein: CASSWAVEETQYF.

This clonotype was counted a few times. CDR3 amino acids: CASSRGEMRDLHF. CDR3 nucleotides: TGTGCCAGCAGCCGTGGAGAAATGCGGGACCTCCACTTT. The chain couples TRBV12-3 or TRBV12-4 to TRBJ1-6; D remains unclear. The CDR3 runs to 13 residues. V was pared by 6 bases and J by 15 bases, with 18 bases between.

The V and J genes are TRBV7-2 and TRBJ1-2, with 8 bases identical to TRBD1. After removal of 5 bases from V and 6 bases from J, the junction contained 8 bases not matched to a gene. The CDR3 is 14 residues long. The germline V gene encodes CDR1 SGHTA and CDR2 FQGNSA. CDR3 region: CASSATQGANGYTF. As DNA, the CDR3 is TGTGCCAGCAGCGCGACTCAGGGGGCGAATGGCTACACCTTC.

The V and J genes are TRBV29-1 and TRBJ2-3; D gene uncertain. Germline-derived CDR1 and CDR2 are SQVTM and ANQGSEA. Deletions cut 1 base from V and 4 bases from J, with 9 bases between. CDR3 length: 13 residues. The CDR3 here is CSVEAGLADTQYF. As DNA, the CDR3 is TGCAGCGTTGAAGCCGGGCTCGCAGATACGCAGTATTTT.

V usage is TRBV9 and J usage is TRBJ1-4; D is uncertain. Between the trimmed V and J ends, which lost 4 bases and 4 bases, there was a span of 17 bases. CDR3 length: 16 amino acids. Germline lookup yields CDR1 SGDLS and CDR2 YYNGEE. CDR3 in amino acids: CASSPQGSRGNEKLFF. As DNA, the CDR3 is TGTGCCAGCAGCCCTCAAGGGAGCCGGGGTAATGAAAAACTGTTTTTT.

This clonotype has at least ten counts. In nucleotides, the CDR3 is TGCAGCGTTGGAGGCGGGGTAAAGTGGGGCTACACCTTC. It encodes CSVGGGVKWGYTF. This chain connects TRBV29-1 to TRBJ1-2; D is ambiguous. The length of the CDR3 is 13 residues. V lost 4 bases and J 8 bases, leaving 17 bases between the germline ends. Germline CDR1 and CDR2: SQVTM and ANQGSEA. The whole variable domain, remainder taken from reference TRBV29-1 and TRBJ1-2, is SAVISQKPSRDICQRGTSLTIQCQVDSQVTMMFWYRQQPGQSLTLIATANQGSEATYESGFVIDKFPISRPNLTFSTLTVSNMSPEDSSIYLCSVGGGVKWGYTFGSGTRLTVV.

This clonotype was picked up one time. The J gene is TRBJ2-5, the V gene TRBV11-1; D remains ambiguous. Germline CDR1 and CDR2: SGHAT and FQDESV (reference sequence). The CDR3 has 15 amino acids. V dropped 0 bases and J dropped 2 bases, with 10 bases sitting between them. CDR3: CASSLAPTFQETQYF. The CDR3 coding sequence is TGTGCCAGCAGCTTAGCCCCGACTTTTCAAGAGACCCAGTACTTC.

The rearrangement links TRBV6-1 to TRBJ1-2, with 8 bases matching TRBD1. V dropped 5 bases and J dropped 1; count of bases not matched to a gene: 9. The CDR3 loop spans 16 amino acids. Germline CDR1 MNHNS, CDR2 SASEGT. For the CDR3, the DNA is TGTGCCAGCAGTACCGGGACAGGCCTCATTAACTATGGCTACACCTTC. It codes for CASSTGTGLINYGYTF.

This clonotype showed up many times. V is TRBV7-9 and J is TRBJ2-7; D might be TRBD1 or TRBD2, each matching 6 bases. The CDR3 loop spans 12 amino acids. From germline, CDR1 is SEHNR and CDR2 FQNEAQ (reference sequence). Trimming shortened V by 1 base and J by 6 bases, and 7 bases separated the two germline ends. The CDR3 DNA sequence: TGTGCCAGCAGCTTAGGGGGGGCCGAGCAGTACTTC. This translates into CASSLGGAEQYF.

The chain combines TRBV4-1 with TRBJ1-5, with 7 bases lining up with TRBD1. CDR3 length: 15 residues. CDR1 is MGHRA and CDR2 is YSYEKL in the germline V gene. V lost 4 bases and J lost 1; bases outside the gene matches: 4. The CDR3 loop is CASSLRQGSNQPQHF. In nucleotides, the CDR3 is TGCGCCAGCAGCCTCCGACAGGGCAGCAATCAGCCCCAGCATTTT.

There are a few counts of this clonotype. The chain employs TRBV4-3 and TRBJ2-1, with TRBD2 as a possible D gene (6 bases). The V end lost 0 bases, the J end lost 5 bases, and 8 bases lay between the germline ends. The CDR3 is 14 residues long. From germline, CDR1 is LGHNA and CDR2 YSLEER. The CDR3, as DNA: TGCGCCAGCAGCCAAGAAGGGAGGCACAATGAGCAGTTCTTC. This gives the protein CASSQEGRHNEQFF.

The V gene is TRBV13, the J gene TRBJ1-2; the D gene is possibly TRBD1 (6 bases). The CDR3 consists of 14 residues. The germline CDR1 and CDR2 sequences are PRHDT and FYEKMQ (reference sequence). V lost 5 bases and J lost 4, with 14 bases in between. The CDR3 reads CASSTWDNRYGYTF. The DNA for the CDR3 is TGTGCCAGCAGCACCTGGGACAACCGCTATGGCTACACCTTC.

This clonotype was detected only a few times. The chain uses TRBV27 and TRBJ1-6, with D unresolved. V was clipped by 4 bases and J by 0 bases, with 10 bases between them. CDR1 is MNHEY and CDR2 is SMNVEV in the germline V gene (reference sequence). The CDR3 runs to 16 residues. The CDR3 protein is CASSSPKSSYNSPLHF. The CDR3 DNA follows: TGTGCCAGCAGTTCCCCGAAGAGCTCCTATAATTCACCCCTCCACTTT.

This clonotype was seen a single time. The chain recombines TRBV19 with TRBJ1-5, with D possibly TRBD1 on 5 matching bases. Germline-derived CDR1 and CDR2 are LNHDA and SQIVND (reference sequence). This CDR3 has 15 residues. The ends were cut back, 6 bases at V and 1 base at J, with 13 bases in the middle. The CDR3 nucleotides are TGTGCCAGTAGGTCCCCTGGACACAGCAATCAGCCCCAGCATTTT. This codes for CASRSPGHSNQPQHF.

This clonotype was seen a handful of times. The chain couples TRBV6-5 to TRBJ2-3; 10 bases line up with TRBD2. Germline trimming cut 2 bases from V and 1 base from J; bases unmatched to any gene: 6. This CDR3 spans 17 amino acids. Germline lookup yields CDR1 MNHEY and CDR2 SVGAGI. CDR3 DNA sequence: TGTGCCAGCAGTTACAAGTACAGCGGGGGGGGCACAGATACGCAGTATTTT. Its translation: CASSYKYSGGGTDTQYF.

The CDR3 sequence is CASSLGRRTEAFF. The CDR3 bases are TGTGCCAGCAGCCTGGGACGGCGCACTGAAGCTTTCTTT. The chain is built from TRBV13 and TRBJ1-1; D is perhaps TRBD1 (5 bases). The germline V gene encodes CDR1 PRHDT and CDR2 FYEKMQ (reference sequence). This CDR3 is 13 amino acids long. The ends were cut back, 5 bases at V and 4 bases at J, with 11 bases in the middle. The variable domain in full, with the rest retrieved from reference TRBV13 and TRBJ1-1, is AAGVIQSPRHLIKEKRETATLKCYPIPRHDTVYWYQQGPGQDPQFLISFYEKMQSDKGSIPDRFSAQQFSDYHSELNMSSLELGDSALYFCASSLGRRTEAFFGQGTRLTVV.

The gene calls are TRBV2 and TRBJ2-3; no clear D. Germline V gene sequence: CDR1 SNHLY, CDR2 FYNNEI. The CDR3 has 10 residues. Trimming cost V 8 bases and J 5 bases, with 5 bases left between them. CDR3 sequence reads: CASARDTQYF. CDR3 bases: TGTGCCAGCGCAAGAGATACGCAGTATTTT.

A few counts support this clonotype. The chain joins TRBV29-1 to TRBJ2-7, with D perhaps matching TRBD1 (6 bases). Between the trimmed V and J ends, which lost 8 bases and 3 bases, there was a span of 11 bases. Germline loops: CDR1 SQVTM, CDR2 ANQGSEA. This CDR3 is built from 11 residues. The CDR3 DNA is TGCAGCCATGGACAGAACTACGAGCAGTACGTC. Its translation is CSHGQNYEQYV.

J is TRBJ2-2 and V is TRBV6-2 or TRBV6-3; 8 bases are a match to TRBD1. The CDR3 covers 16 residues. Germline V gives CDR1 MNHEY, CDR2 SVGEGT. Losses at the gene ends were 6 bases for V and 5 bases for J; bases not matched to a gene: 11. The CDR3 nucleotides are TGTGCCAGCAGCCCCACGCGGACAGGGTGGACCGGGGAGCTGTTTTTT. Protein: CASSPTRTGWTGELFF.

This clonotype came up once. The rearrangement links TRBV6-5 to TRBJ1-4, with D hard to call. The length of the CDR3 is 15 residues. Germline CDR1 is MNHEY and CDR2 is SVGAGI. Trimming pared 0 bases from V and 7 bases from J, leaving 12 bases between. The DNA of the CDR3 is TGTGCCAGCAGTTACTCGATTGGTAATGGTGAAAAACTGTTTTTT. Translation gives CASSYSIGNGEKLFF.

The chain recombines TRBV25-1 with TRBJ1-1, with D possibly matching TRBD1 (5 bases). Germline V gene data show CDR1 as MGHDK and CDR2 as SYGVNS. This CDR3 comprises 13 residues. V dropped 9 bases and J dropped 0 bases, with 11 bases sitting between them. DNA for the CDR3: TGTGCCAGGGCGGGGGAAATGAACACTGAAGCTTTCTTT. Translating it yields CARAGEMNTEAFF.

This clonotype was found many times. The CDR3 here is CASSSQGEQFF. CDR3 DNA sequence: TGTGCCAGCAGTTCTCAAGGTGAGCAGTTCTTC. This rearrangement joins TRBV28 to TRBJ2-1, with no clear D. V gave up 4 bases and J gave up 9 bases, with 7 bases separating them. Germline loops: CDR1 MDHEN, CDR2 SYDVKM. CDR3 size: 11 residues.